Reported below is one TCR beta chain. As yet, its antigen is unknown. cDNA molecules carried unique molecular identifiers, and template switching added a universal primer site. One entry per CDR3 protein results from TCRdb running MiXCR on the 5' RACE reads. This sample has some 590,000 distinct CDR3 sequences, with approximately 10% found just once. The sample originates from a study of identical twins. Study conclusions and caveats: Weaker excess twin sharing was seen among beta out-of-frame sequences.

Every donor was a healthy Caucasian. Unmatched junction bases numbered 25, after V lost 6 bases and J lost 5 bases. From germline, CDR1 is DFQATT and CDR2 SNEGSKA (reference sequence). There are 21 residues in the CDR3. The same data also went into a second study, on yellow fever vaccine responses in identical twins.

This TCR was recovered from a woman younger than 35 in good health. The sequenced material came from PBMCs. The J gene is TRBJ2-5, the V gene TRBV20-1, with TRBD2 identical over 15 bases. CDR3 in amino acids: CSAEARSGGTSGRSVLETQYF. The CDR3 region has the DNA TGCAGTGCCGAAGCTCGTTCCGGGGGGACTAGCGGGAGGTCGGTGCTGGAGACCCAGTACTTC.